The clone carrying this T cell receptor (beta chain) occurred many times. The antigen remains undetermined. Germline lookup yields CDR1 SGHAT and CDR2 FQNNGV. The CDR3 contains 14 residues. Trimming pared 5 bases from V and 0 bases from J, leaving 5 bases between. This sample was taken from a study of T-cell memory formation after mild COVID-19. Across the whole study: Largely, the TCR clusters proved donor specific.

TCRdb re-derived calls from the 5' RACE reads in MiXCR, one entry per CDR3 protein. The repertoire holds about 430,000 distinct CDR3 sequences, with about 20% as singletons. Study-wide results and limits: Day 15 to 85 contracting clones showed balanced CD4/CD8; later expanders leaned CD4+. Proof of SARS-CoV-2 specificity was absent for the second-wave clones that crested on day 37. Prior to infection, memory already included some responding clones, suggesting cross-reactive memory joined.

This receptor was taken from a man aged 18 to 29 who had mild COVID-19 (a few samples of this study predate the infection). Cell type and time point are not known. Source material: PBMCs or a T cell subset sorted from them (not recorded which). J is TRBJ2-6 and V is TRBV11-2; D uncertain. CDR3 bases: TGTGCCAGCAGCCCTCTCTCTGGGGCCAACGTCCTGACTTTC. Translation gives CASSPLSGANVLTF.